This T cell receptor (beta chain) appears in the sequencing data of a study of cytomegalovirus exposure and HLA in healthy donors. Germline CDR1 is SGHDT and CDR2 is YYEEEE. The length of the CDR3 is 15 residues. 60 Vbeta and 13 Jbeta primers were used in PCR. The protocol was immunoSEQ multiplex PCR, while the TCRdb copy is restricted to in-frame clones and leaves out a portion. The table lists fewer than 200,000 clones, roughly 79% of them singletons, with roughly 4.9% in the top ten. Note on this clone: A junction end diverges from the germline sequence, so it may reflect a read error.

The origin of this receptor is a young woman in good health and CMV-seropositive. The chain couples TRBV5-6 to TRBJ1-2; TRBD1 might be the D (5 bases). The specimen was PBMCs. The CDR3 nucleotides read TGTGTCAGCAGCTTGTCGCCCAGGGTTGACTATGGCTACACCTTC. The encoded protein is CVSSLSPRVDYGYTF.